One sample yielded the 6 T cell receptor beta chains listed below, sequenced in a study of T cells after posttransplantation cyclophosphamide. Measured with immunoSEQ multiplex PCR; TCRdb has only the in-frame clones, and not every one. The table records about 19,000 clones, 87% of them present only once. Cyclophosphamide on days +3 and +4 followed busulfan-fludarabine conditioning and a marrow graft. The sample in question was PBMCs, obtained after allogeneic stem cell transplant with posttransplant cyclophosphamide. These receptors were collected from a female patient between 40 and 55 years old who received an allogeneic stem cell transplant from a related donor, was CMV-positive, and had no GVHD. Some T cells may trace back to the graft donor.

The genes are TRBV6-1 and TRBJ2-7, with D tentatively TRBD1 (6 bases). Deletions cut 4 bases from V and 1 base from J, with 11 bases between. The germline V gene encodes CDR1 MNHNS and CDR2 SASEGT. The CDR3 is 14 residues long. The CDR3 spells CASSGGRRSYEQYF. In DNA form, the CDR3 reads TGTGCCAGCAGTGGGGGGCGCAGGTCCTACGAGCAGTACTTC.

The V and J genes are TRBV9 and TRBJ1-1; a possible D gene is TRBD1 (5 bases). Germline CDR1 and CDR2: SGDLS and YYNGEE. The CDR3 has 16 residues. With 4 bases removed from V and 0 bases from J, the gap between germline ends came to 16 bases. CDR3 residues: CASSQGTHLMNTEAFF. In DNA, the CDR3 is TGTGCCAGCAGCCAAGGGACTCATTTAATGAACACTGAAGCTTTCTTT.

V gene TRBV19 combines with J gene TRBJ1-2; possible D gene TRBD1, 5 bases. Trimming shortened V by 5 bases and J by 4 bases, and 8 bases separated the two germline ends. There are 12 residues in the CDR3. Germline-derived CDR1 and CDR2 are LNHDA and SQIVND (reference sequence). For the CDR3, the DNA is TGTGCCAGTAGTGGAGGGGTCTATGGCTACACCTTC. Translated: CASSGGVYGYTF.

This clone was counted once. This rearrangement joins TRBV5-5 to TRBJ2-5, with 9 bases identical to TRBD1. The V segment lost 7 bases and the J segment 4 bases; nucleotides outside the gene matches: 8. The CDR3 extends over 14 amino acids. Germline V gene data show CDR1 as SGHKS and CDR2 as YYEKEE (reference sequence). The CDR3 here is CASPGTGKTETQYF. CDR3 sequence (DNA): TGTGCCAGCCCAGGGACAGGGAAAACAGAGACCCAGTACTTC.

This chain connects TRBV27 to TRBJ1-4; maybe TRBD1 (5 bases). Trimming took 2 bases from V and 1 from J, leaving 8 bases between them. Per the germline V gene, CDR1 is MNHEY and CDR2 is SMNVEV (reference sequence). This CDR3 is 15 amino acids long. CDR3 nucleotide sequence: TGTGCCAGCAGTTTAGTCAGGGAAACTAATGAAAAACTGTTTTTT. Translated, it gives CASSLVRETNEKLFF.

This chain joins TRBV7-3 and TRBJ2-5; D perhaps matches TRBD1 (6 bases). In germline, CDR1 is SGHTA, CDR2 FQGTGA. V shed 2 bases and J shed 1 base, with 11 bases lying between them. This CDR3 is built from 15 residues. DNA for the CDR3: TGTGCCAGCAGCTTAGGAAGGACAGTCCAAGAGACCCAGTACTTC. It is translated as CASSLGRTVQETQYF. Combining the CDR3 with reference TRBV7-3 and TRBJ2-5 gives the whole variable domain GAGVSQTPSNKVTEKGKYVELRCDPISGHTALYWYRQSLGQGPEFLIYFQGTGAADDSGLPNDRFFAVRPEGSVSTLKIQRTERGDSAVYLCASSLGRTVQETQYFGPGTRLLVL.